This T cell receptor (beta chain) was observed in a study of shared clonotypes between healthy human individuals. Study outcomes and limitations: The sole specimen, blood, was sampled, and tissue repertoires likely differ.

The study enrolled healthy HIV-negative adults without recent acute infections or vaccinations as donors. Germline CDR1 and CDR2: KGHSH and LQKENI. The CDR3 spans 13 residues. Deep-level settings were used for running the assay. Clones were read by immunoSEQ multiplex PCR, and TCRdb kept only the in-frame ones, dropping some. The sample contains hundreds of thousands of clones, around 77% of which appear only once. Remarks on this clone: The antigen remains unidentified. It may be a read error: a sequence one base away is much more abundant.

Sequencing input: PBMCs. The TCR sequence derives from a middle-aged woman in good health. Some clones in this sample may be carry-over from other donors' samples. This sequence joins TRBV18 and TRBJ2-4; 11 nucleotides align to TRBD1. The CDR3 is CASSRDRGNIRYF. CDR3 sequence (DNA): TGTGCCAGCTCCCGGGACAGGGGGAACATTCGGTACTTC. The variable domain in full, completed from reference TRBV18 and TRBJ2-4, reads NAGVMQNPRHLVRRRGQEARLRCSPMKGHSHVYWYRQLPEEGLKFMVYLQKENIIDESGMPKERFSAEFPKEGPSILRIQQVVRGDSAAYFCASSRDRGNIRYFGAGTRLSVL.